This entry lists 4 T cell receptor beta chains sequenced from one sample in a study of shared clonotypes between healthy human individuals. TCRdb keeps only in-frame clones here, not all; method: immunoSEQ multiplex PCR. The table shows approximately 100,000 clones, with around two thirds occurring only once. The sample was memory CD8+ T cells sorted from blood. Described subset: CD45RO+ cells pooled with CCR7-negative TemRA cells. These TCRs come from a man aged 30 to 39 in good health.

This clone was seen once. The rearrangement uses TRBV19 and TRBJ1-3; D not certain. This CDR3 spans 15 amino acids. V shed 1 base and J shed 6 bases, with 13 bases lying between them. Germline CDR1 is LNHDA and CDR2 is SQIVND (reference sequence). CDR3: CASSIALGQPNTIYF. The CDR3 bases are TGTGCCAGTAGTATAGCCCTCGGGCAGCCAAACACCATATATTTT.

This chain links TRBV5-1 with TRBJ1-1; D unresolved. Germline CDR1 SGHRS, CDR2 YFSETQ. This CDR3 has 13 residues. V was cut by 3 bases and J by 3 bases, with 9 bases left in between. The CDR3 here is CASSSLVDTEAFF. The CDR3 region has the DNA TGCGCCAGCAGCTCCCTCGTCGACACTGAAGCTTTCTTT.

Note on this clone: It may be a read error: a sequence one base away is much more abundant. The CDR3, as DNA: TGTGCCTGGAGTGTACCCCGGACCAGGAAAGGGACCCAGTACTTC. It translates to CAWSVPRTRKGTQYF. This chain joins TRBV30 and TRBJ2-5; no reliable D call. V lost 0 bases to trimming and J lost 7 bases, with 18 bases between them. Germline V gives CDR1 GTSNPN, CDR2 SVGIG (reference sequence). CDR3 size: 15 residues.

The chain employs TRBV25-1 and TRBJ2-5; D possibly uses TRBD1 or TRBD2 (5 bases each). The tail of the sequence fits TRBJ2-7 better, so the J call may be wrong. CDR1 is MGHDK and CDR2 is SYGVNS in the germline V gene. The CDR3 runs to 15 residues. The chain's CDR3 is CASSESNGAAYEQYF. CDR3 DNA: TGTGCCAGCAGTGAATCAAACGGGGCCGCCTACGAGCAGTACTTC.